Below are 9 T cell receptor beta chains sequenced from a single sample in a study of blood T cell repertoires in COVID-19 (TCRdb year 2020). Library preparation was by the immunoSEQ multiplex PCR assay. This immuneACCESS table, as held by TCRdb, lists in-frame sequences with V and J called but not all clones. Of the missing ones, under half trace to an unresolved V gene in checked studies; the others have no known cause. Here the sample has roughly 430,000 clones; approximately 90% occur a single time. The biggest ten clones account for about 1.5% of the sample. The sample consisted of PBMCs or T cells enriched from blood (not recorded which). Receptors were obtained from a woman aged 18-35 years who had been exposed to COVID-19.

This clone was seen only once. The gene calls are TRBV28 and TRBJ1-6; 9 bases map to TRBD1. The germline CDR1 and CDR2 sequences are MDHEN and SYDVKM. The CDR3 spans 15 residues. The V and J ends lost 6 bases and 6 bases, in that order; junction bases with no gene match: 6. DNA of the CDR3: TGTGCCAGCAGATTTTCACAGGGGGCTAATTCACCCCTCCACTTT. Protein product: CASRFSQGANSPLHF.

This chain connects TRBV2 to TRBJ1-1; no clear D gene. The CDR3 length is 11 residues. The ends were cut back, 8 bases at V and 7 bases at J, with 11 bases in the middle. Germline CDR1 SNHLY, CDR2 FYNNEI. The CDR3 nucleotides read TGTGCCAGCGGGCCAGAAATTGAAGCTTTCTTT. It encodes CASGPEIEAFF.

The chain joins TRBV4-2 to TRBJ2-7; D possibly corresponds to TRBD2 (6 bases). Trimming cost V 1 base and J 0 bases, with 13 bases left between them. The CDR3 is made up of 16 amino acids. Germline-derived CDR1 and CDR2 are LGHNA and YNFKEQ. This CDR3 is CASSQAGLPSSYEQYF. CDR3 coding DNA: TGTGCCAGCAGCCAAGCGGGACTCCCAAGCTCCTACGAGCAGTACTTC.

This chain links TRBV27 with TRBJ2-3, with D uncertain. Germline loops: CDR1 MNHEY, CDR2 SMNVEV (reference sequence). The CDR3 is 11 residues long. V lost 3 bases to trimming and J lost 8 bases, with 6 bases between them. The CDR3 DNA reads as TGTGCCAGCAGTTTTGGCAGTACGCAGTATTTT. Encoded protein: CASSFGSTQYF.

The chain has TRBV27 and TRBJ2-3; the D is unclear. The CDR3 runs to 12 residues. V lost 6 bases and J lost 9, with 13 bases in between. Germline CDR1 MNHEY, CDR2 SMNVEV (reference sequence). This CDR3 reads CASRGAKRTQYF. CDR3 nucleotide sequence: TGTGCCAGCAGGGGTGCTAAGAGGACGCAGTATTTT.

The rearrangement joins TRBV6-5 to TRBJ1-1; D unclear. CDR1 is MNHEY, CDR2 SVGAGI, per germline. Trimming took off 0 bases at V and 5 bases at J, with 13 bases between the two ends. The CDR3 covers 15 residues. The DNA of the CDR3 is TGTGCCAGCAGTTACTCGAGGCCACTAAAGACTGAAGCTTTCTTT. This gives the protein CASSYSRPLKTEAFF.

The chain's CDR3 is CASSLGQGTGTGELFF. The CDR3 DNA sequence: TGCGCCAGCAGCTTGGGTCAGGGGACGGGCACCGGGGAGCTGTTTTTT. The V gene is TRBV5-1, the J gene TRBJ2-2; tentative D call: TRBD1 (6 bases). Germline V gene data show CDR1 as SGHRS and CDR2 as YFSETQ. The CDR3 extends over 16 amino acids. Trimming cost V 0 bases and J 4 bases, with 13 bases left between them.

This chain uses TRBV6-5 with TRBJ1-3; D ambiguous. From germline, CDR1 is MNHEY and CDR2 SVGAGI. V dropped 5 bases and J dropped 9 bases, with 8 bases sitting between them. The CDR3 has 11 residues. The CDR3 sequence: CASSNMATIYF. CDR3 bases: TGTGCCAGCAGTAATATGGCCACCATATATTTT.

The J gene is TRBJ2-7, the V gene TRBV7-9, with 10 nucleotides matching TRBD1. Germline V gene data show CDR1 as SEHNR and CDR2 as FQNEAQ (reference sequence). V dropped 5 bases and J dropped 2; count of bases not matched to a gene: 12. This CDR3 is 17 amino acids long. The chain's CDR3 is CASSAWGQGPPPYEQYF. The CDR3 DNA is TGTGCCAGCAGCGCATGGGGACAGGGGCCTCCTCCCTACGAGCAGTACTTC.